The next 30 T cell receptor beta chains were all read from a single sample in a study of shared clonotypes between healthy human individuals. Libraries were prepared by immunoSEQ multiplex PCR; TCRdb keeps only in-frame clonotypes and omits some of them. This repertoire shows roughly 1 million clones, roughly 80% found once; its top ten account for 1.4% to 1.5%. The specimen sequenced was memory CD4+ T cells sorted from blood. Subset denoted: CD45RA-negative fraction. The receptors come from a young man in good health.

The chain couples TRBV28 to TRBJ1-5, with D possibly being TRBD1 (6 bases). Trimming removed 2 bases at V and 2 bases at J, with 16 bases between. The CDR3 is made up of 17 amino acids. Germline V gene lookup returns CDR1 MDHEN and CDR2 SYDVKM. The CDR3 DNA reads TGTGCCAGCAGTTTAATGGGGGCGTGGGGAGGCAATCAGCCCCAGCATTTT. This encodes CASSLMGAWGGNQPQHF.

This clone was observed a few times. The chain uses TRBV12-1 and TRBJ2-1; TRBD1 is the table's D call, not checked against the DNA. TRBV12-1 is deemed a pseudogene. The CDR3 is made up of 15 amino acids. The CDR3 nucleotides are TGTGCCAGCAGCTTGACAGGGATTCCCTACAATGAGCAGTTCTTC. Encoded protein: CASSLTGIPYNEQFF.

This clone was counted a single time. The J gene is TRBJ2-1, the V gene TRBV9, with TRBD2 matching over 9 bases. The V segment lost 1 base and the J segment 7 bases; nucleotides outside the gene matches: 6. The CDR3 extends over 15 amino acids. CDR1 and CDR2 from the germline V gene are SGDLS and YYNGEE. CDR3 DNA sequence: TGTGCCAGCAGCGTAAATAGCGGGGGTGGAAATGAGCAGTTCTTC. Residues: CASSVNSGGGNEQFF.

This clone has more than one count but fewer than ten. CDR3: CSVGGLGGNQPQHF. The CDR3 DNA reads as TGCAGCGTTGGGGGCCTGGGGGGTAATCAGCCCCAGCATTTT. The rearrangement uses TRBV29-1 and TRBJ1-5, with a tentative D call TRBD1 (5 bases). The length of the CDR3 is 14 residues. V lost 4 bases and J 4 bases, leaving 14 bases between the germline ends. Germline V gene lookup returns CDR1 SQVTM and CDR2 ANQGSEA.

The V and J genes are TRBV27 and TRBJ2-7; 7 bases are a match to TRBD1. The CDR3 loop spans 16 amino acids. From germline, CDR1 is MNHEY and CDR2 SMNVEV (reference sequence). V lost 1 base, J lost 2 bases, and 8 bases stayed unmatched. The CDR3 spells CASSLFPDRATYEQYF. The CDR3 DNA sequence: TGTGCCAGCAGTTTATTTCCCGACAGGGCAACCTACGAGCAGTACTTC.

The chain uses TRBV9 and TRBJ2-7; no definite D call. CDR3 length: 13 residues. Looked up from germline, CDR1 is SGDLS and CDR2 is YYNGEE. Trimming took off 3 bases at V and 4 bases at J, with 11 bases between the two ends. For the CDR3, the DNA is TGTGCCAGCAGCGGGTGGTCGGAGTACGAGCAGTACTTC. This codes for CASSGWSEYEQYF.

Regarding this clone: One junction end does not reproduce the germline sequence, and a read error may be involved. The V and J genes are TRBV7-7 and TRBJ2-5; 7 bases line up with TRBD1. The CDR3 is 14 amino acids. From germline, CDR1 is SSHAT and CDR2 FNYEAQ (reference sequence). The CDR3 reads CASSLGQTQETQYF. In nucleotides, the CDR3 is TGTGCTAGCAGCTTGGGACAGACCCAAGAGACCCAGTACTTC. The variable domain in full, with the rest retrieved from reference TRBV7-7 and TRBJ2-5, is GAGVSQSPRYKVTKRGQDVTLRCDPISSHATLYWYQQALGQGPEFLTYFNYEAQPDKSGLPSDRFSAERPEGSISTLTIQRTEQRDSAMYRCASSLGQTQETQYFGPGTRLLVL.

This clone was seen a single time. This chain links TRBV19 with TRBJ2-2, with TRBD2 matching over 9 bases. J was trimmed by 2 bases and V by 2 bases; bases with no gene match: 6. This CDR3 is 17 amino acids long. Germline assignment: CDR1 LNHDA and CDR2 SQIVND (reference sequence). CDR3 protein: CASSISSGRTNTGELFF. The CDR3 DNA reads as TGTGCCAGTAGTATATCCAGCGGGAGGACCAACACCGGGGAGCTGTTTTTT.

This clone has just a few counts. The same CDR3 arises from other DNA sequences in this sample as well. The rearrangement uses TRBV2 and TRBJ2-7, with D tentatively TRBD2 (5 bases). The CDR3 runs to 12 residues. Germline V gene data show CDR1 as SNHLY and CDR2 as FYNNEI. Deletions cut 4 bases from V and 3 bases from J, with 7 bases between. The CDR3 is CASSAGSYEQYF. In DNA form, the CDR3 reads TGTGCCAGCAGTGCTGGGAGCTACGAGCAGTACTTC.

The chain uses TRBV2 and TRBJ1-6, with D uncertain. Germline V gene sequence: CDR1 SNHLY, CDR2 FYNNEI. The germline V and J ends were trimmed by 8 bases and 7 bases, with 12 bases remaining between them. The CDR3 runs 13 residues. The CDR3 nucleotides are TGTGCCAGCCTTTCTATAGGGAATTCACCCCTCCACTTT. As protein: CASLSIGNSPLHF.

CDR3 sequence reads: CSATYSYEQYF. CDR3 DNA: TGCAGTGCAACGTACAGCTACGAGCAGTACTTC. The chain combines TRBV20-1 with TRBJ2-7; D remains unclear. In germline, CDR1 is DFQATT, CDR2 SNEGSKA (reference sequence). CDR3 length equals 11 residues. The V and J ends lost 6 bases and 3 bases respectively, with 9 bases between them.

The chain joins TRBV5-1 to TRBJ2-3; possible D gene TRBD1, 6 bases. Per germline, CDR1 SGHRS and CDR2 YFSETQ. This CDR3 comprises 15 residues. The V and J ends lost 5 bases and 4 bases respectively, with 17 bases between them. Here the CDR3 reads CASRSTGTNADTQYF. Here the CDR3 DNA reads TGCGCCAGCAGATCTACAGGGACCAATGCAGATACGCAGTATTTT.

This chain uses TRBV5-6 with TRBJ2-7; D may match TRBD1 or TRBD2 (6 bases each). This CDR3 spans 14 amino acids. Germline values: CDR1 SGHDT, CDR2 YYEEEE. Trimming pared 0 bases from V and 5 bases from J, leaving 12 bases between. DNA for the CDR3: TGTGCCAGCAGCTTGGAAAGGGGGGTCGACGAGCAGTACTTC. Translating it yields CASSLERGVDEQYF.

In its sample, this clone was seen once. This chain joins TRBV2 and TRBJ2-5; D possibly matches TRBD1 or TRBD2 (7 bases each). Germline loops: CDR1 SNHLY, CDR2 FYNNEI. The CDR3 extends over 16 amino acids. V lost 6 bases, J lost 2 bases, and 19 bases lay in between. DNA of the CDR3: TGTGCCAGCAGCGTTGGGAGGGGGCTGGTTCAAGAGACCCAGTACTTC. Translated, it gives CASSVGRGLVQETQYF.

The chain has TRBV25-1 and TRBJ2-5; 9 bases are shared with TRBD1. V lost 3 bases to trimming and J lost 4 bases; unmatched junction nucleotides: 9. Per germline, CDR1 MGHDK and CDR2 SYGVNS. This CDR3 has 16 residues. The DNA of the CDR3 is TGTGCCAGCAGTGAGGACAGGGGCCCCTTTGGAGAGACCCAGTACTTC. Protein sequence: CASSEDRGPFGETQYF.

The chain couples TRBV10-2 to TRBJ2-3; maybe TRBD2 (5 bases). The CDR3 consists of 13 residues. V was trimmed by 8 bases and J by 3 bases, leaving 12 bases between them. From germline, CDR1 is WSHSY and CDR2 SAAADI. Written as DNA, the CDR3 is TGCGCCAGCTCCGAGGGAAGAACAGATACGCAGTATTTT. It translates to CASSEGRTDTQYF.

The chain couples TRBV7-8 to TRBJ2-5, with unresolved D. CDR3 size: 15 residues. V was clipped by 5 bases and J by 0 bases, with 13 bases between them. Germline V gene lookup returns CDR1 SGHVS and CDR2 FQNEAQ. The CDR3 is CASSPGQTYQETQYF. The CDR3 nucleotides read TGTGCCAGCAGCCCCGGGCAAACGTACCAAGAGACCCAGTACTTC.

Comments on this clone: With only one base between it and a far larger clone, this is likely a read error. The chain recombines TRBV9 with TRBJ2-3, with TRBD1 as a possible D gene (5 bases). Trimming removed 4 bases from V and 4 bases from J, with 7 bases in between. CDR1 and CDR2 (germline): SGDLS, YYNGEE. This CDR3 contains 12 residues. The CDR3 bases are TGTGCCAGCAGCTCAGGGTCAGATACGCAGTATTTT. Translation gives CASSSGSDTQYF. The variable domain in full, completed from reference TRBV9 and TRBJ2-3, reads DSGVTQTPKHLITATGQRVTLRCSPRSGDLSVYWYQQSLDQGLQFLIQYYNGEERAKGNILERFSAQQFPDLHSELNLSSLELGDSALYFCASSSGSDTQYFGPGTRLTVL.

This clone was found a few times. The rearrangement joins TRBV5-8 to TRBJ1-5; D uncertain. Per germline, CDR1 SGHTS and CDR2 YDEGEE. V was shortened by 4 bases and J by 4 bases, with 9 bases between the two germline ends. CDR3 length equals 13 residues. CDR3 sequence: CASSATPNQPQHF. As DNA, the CDR3 is TGTGCCAGCAGCGCGACACCGAATCAGCCCCAGCATTTT.

The rearrangement links TRBV6-6 to TRBJ1-5, with 7 bases that match TRBD1. Trimming took 4 bases from V and 7 from J; bases not matched to a gene: 7. Germline loops: CDR1 MNHNY, CDR2 SVGAGI (reference sequence). The CDR3 length is 14 residues. The CDR3 nucleotides read TGTGCCAGCAGTTTGGGAGGGGGCGGGCAGCCCCAGCATTTT. This sequence encodes CASSLGGGGQPQHF.

The V gene is TRBV10-2, the J gene TRBJ1-4; the D gene is possibly TRBD1 (5 bases). This CDR3 spans 15 amino acids. Trimming removed 0 bases at V and 7 bases at J, with 12 bases between. Germline V gene lookup returns CDR1 WSHSY and CDR2 SAAADI. CDR3 loop: CASSESTGWSEKLFF. The CDR3, as DNA: TGCGCCAGCAGTGAGTCTACAGGATGGAGTGAAAAACTGTTTTTT.

The J gene is TRBJ2-1, the V gene TRBV6-5; D is unclear. The V end was cut by 6 bases, the J end by 8 bases, with 11 bases between. CDR1 and CDR2 (germline): MNHEY, SVGAGI. The CDR3 is 12 residues long. The DNA for the CDR3 is TGTGCCAGCAGGCGAGCGAGCCATGAGCAGTTCTTC. Amino acids: CASRRASHEQFF.

In its sample, this clone was seen once. The chain links TRBV29-1 to TRBJ2-1; 9 bases fit TRBD2. The trim removed 4 bases at V and 6 bases at J, leaving 4 bases unmatched. Germline V gene lookup returns CDR1 SQVTM and CDR2 ANQGSEA. The CDR3 contains 13 residues. CDR3 coding DNA: TGCAGCGTTGTGGGACTAGCTACCAATGAGCAGTTCTTC. This codes for CSVVGLATNEQFF.

The CDR3 region is CASGRRSVGVEKLFF. The DNA of the CDR3 is TGTGCCAGCGGGAGGCGGTCGGTTGGGGTCGAAAAACTGTTTTTT. The chain is built from TRBV2 and TRBJ1-4, with D unresolved. The ends were cut back, 8 bases at V and 8 bases at J, with 21 bases in the middle. Germline V gene sequence: CDR1 SNHLY, CDR2 FYNNEI. The CDR3 contains 15 residues.

The J gene is TRBJ1-6, the V gene TRBV21-1. TRBV21-1 is classified as a pseudogene. The CDR3 is made up of 15 amino acids. The CDR3 loop reads CASSTQRQVYSPLHF. Written as DNA, the CDR3 is TGTGCCAGCAGCACCCAGCGGCAGGTCTACTCACCCCTCCACTTT.

The chain recombines TRBV7-2 with TRBJ2-2; possibly TRBD1 or TRBD2 for D (5 bases each). The germline V and J ends were trimmed by 0 bases and 6 bases, with 11 bases remaining between them. CDR1 SGHTA and CDR2 FQGNSA come from the germline V gene. The CDR3 totals 15 residues. CDR3 DNA sequence: TGTGCCAGCAGCTTAGCGGGGGTTAGGTCCGGGGAGCTGTTTTTT. It is translated as CASSLAGVRSGELFF.

V gene TRBV29-1 combines with J gene TRBJ2-2; D is undetermined. The CDR3 has 11 amino acids. CDR1 is SQVTM, CDR2 ANQGSEA, per germline. The V gene lost 2 bases and the J gene lost 6 bases, with 4 bases spanning the gap. This CDR3 reads CSVESPGELFF. CDR3 in DNA: TGCAGCGTTGAATCTCCCGGGGAGCTGTTTTTT.

The gene calls are TRBV11-2 and TRBJ2-5, with TRBD2 as a possible D gene (7 bases). V gave up 4 bases and J gave up 9 bases, with 18 bases separating them. CDR3 size: 14 residues. In germline, CDR1 is SGHAT, CDR2 FQNNGV. The CDR3 sequence: CASSSRGGTEAQYF. In DNA, the CDR3 is TGTGCCAGCAGCTCGAGGGGGGGGACCGAGGCCCAGTACTTC.

This chain uses TRBV7-9 with TRBJ2-5; D ambiguous. Between the trimmed V and J ends, which lost 5 bases and 5 bases, there was a span of 9 bases. Per the germline V gene, CDR1 is SEHNR and CDR2 is FQNEAQ (reference sequence). The CDR3 contains 12 residues. Here the CDR3 DNA reads TGTGCCAGCAGCCCAAAGTTGGAGACCCAGTACTTC. Amino acids: CASSPKLETQYF.

The chain combines TRBV11-2 with TRBJ2-7; 7 positions match TRBD1. The germline gives CDR1 SGHAT, CDR2 FQNNGV. The CDR3 consists of 12 residues. V lost 5 bases to trimming and J lost 3 bases; unmatched junction nucleotides: 1. CDR3 in amino acids: CASSRDSYEQYF. The DNA of the CDR3 is TGTGCCAGCAGCCGGGACAGCTACGAGCAGTACTTC. The complete variable domain, with remaining parts taken from reference TRBV11-2 and TRBJ2-7, reads EAGVAQSPRYKIIEKRQSVAFWCNPISGHATLYWYQQILGQGPKLLIQFQNNGVVDDSQLPKDRFSAERLKGVDSTLKIQPAKLEDSAVYLCASSRDSYEQYFGPGTRLTVT.